The 28 T cell receptor beta chains presented below share a single source sample, sequenced in a study of post-analysis software for immune sequencing data. Study conclusions and caveats: The study found TRBV5-6, TRBV5-1 and TRBV20-1 among about 5 TRBV segments more frequent in patients than controls.

Unique molecular identifiers had been added to the TCR beta cDNA libraries. TCRdb fed the PCR reads into MiXCR, producing one record per CDR3 protein. The sample carries around 500,000 distinct CDR3 sequences, around 36% recorded once. For these receptors, no antigen is known. Sequences were obtained from blood. These receptors were obtained from a girl under 18 with multiple sclerosis.

This sequence joins TRBV4-1 and TRBJ2-7, with D tentatively TRBD1 (6 bases). The germline V gene encodes CDR1 MGHRA and CDR2 YSYEKL. This CDR3 is 15 amino acids long. The V end lost 0 bases, the J end lost 3 bases, and 12 bases lay between the germline ends. Here the CDR3 DNA reads TGCGCCAGCAGCCAAGAAGGTGGACAGTACTACGAGCAGTACTTC. As protein: CASSQEGGQYYEQYF.

This clonotype was seen a few times. This chain connects TRBV20-1 to TRBJ2-7; 12 nucleotides agree with TRBD1. The CDR3 covers 14 residues. Germline values: CDR1 DFQATT, CDR2 SNEGSKA (reference sequence). J lost 7 bases, V lost 3 bases, and 7 bases had no gene match. The CDR3 sequence is CSARKRDRGLEQYF. CDR3 DNA sequence: TGCAGTGCTAGGAAACGGGACAGGGGGCTGGAGCAGTACTTC.

This chain links TRBV12-3 or TRBV12-4 with TRBJ2-1, with 8 bases aligning to TRBD2. V trimming: 7 bases; J trimming: 6 bases; junction bases outside the gene matches: 11. This CDR3 is built from 15 residues. The CDR3 DNA follows: TGTGCCAGCACCTATAGCGGGGTGCGCGGCAATGAGCAGTTCTTC. Its translation: CASTYSGVRGNEQFF.

This clonotype has a handful of counts. The V and J genes are TRBV2 and TRBJ2-3; D ambiguous. V was pared by 7 bases and J by 6 bases, with 11 bases between. The CDR3 is made up of 12 amino acids. CDR1 SNHLY and CDR2 FYNNEI come from the germline V gene. CDR3 sequence reads: CASNADRDTQYF. CDR3 sequence (DNA): TGTGCCAGCAACGCCGACCGGGATACGCAGTATTTT.

The CDR3 loop reads CASSLASGAQETQYF. Written as DNA, the CDR3 is TGTGCCAGCAGCTTAGCTAGCGGGGCCCAAGAGACCCAGTACTTC. This rearrangement joins TRBV7-2 to TRBJ2-5, with TRBD2 matching 8 bases. Germline loops: CDR1 SGHTA, CDR2 FQGNSA. The length of the CDR3 is 15 residues. Trimming at V came to 0 bases and at J to 1 base, leaving 1 base not matched to a gene. Full variable domain (outside the CDR3, taken from reference TRBV7-2 and TRBJ2-5): GAGVSQSPSNKVTEKGKDVELRCDPISGHTALYWYRQSLGQGLEFLIYFQGNSAPDKSGLPSDRFSAERTGGSVSTLTIQRTQQEDSAVYLCASSLASGAQETQYFGPGTRLLVL.

The gene calls are TRBV18 and TRBJ2-5; D might be TRBD1 (5 bases). Germline CDR1 and CDR2: KGHSH and LQKENI. The CDR3 has 16 residues. V was shortened by 3 bases and J by 2 bases, with 16 bases between the two germline ends. The CDR3 reads CASSPLHEAGQETQYF. The CDR3 DNA sequence: TGTGCCAGCTCACCGCTTCATGAGGCAGGGCAAGAGACCCAGTACTTC.

This clonotype occurred a few times. The chain employs TRBV7-9 and TRBJ1-2, with unresolved D. The V end was cut by 5 bases, the J end by 4 bases, with 14 bases between. In germline, CDR1 is SEHNR, CDR2 FQNEAQ (reference sequence). The CDR3 sequence is 14 residues long. CDR3 amino acids: CASSPRTEPYGYTF. CDR3 sequence (DNA): TGTGCCAGCAGCCCCCGGACTGAACCCTATGGCTACACCTTC.

The chain uses TRBV2 and TRBJ2-1, with D possibly being TRBD1 (6 bases). Germline CDR1 is SNHLY and CDR2 is FYNNEI. The germline V and J ends were trimmed by 7 bases and 0 bases, with 10 bases remaining between them. The CDR3 covers 14 residues. This CDR3 is CASIKGGSYNEQFF. The CDR3 coding sequence is TGTGCCAGCATTAAAGGGGGCTCCTACAATGAGCAGTTCTTC.

This chain connects TRBV7-9 to TRBJ1-2, with TRBD1 matching over 10 bases. The length of the CDR3 is 18 residues. The V gene end was trimmed by 1 base and the J gene end by 1 base; junction bases not matched to a gene: 9. Germline CDR1 SEHNR, CDR2 FQNEAQ (reference sequence). CDR3 sequence (DNA): TGTGCCAGCAGCTTAGTAACGACAGGGGGCAGGTATAACTATGGCTACACCTTC. This sequence encodes CASSLVTTGGRYNYGYTF. The whole variable domain, filled in from reference TRBV7-9 and TRBJ1-2, reads DTGVSQNPRHKITKRGQNVTFRCDPISEHNRLYWYRQTLGQGPEFLTYFQNEAQLEKSRLLSDRFSAERPKGSFSTLEIQRTEQGDSAMYLCASSLVTTGGRYNYGYTFGSGTRLTVV.

The rearrangement joins TRBV20-1 to TRBJ2-3; a weak D match, TRBD1 (5 bases). Germline assignment: CDR1 DFQATT and CDR2 SNEGSKA (reference sequence). Trimming removed 1 base from V and 0 bases from J, with 11 bases in between. CDR3 length: 15 amino acids. CDR3 in amino acids: CSARVHGQSTDTQYF. Written as DNA, the CDR3 is TGCAGTGCTAGAGTCCATGGACAAAGCACAGATACGCAGTATTTT.

The chain is built from TRBV6-1 and TRBJ1-2; a possible D gene is TRBD1 (6 bases). CDR3 length: 12 residues. Germline assignment: CDR1 MNHNS and CDR2 SASEGT. Trimming stripped 6 bases from V and 5 bases from J, with 10 bases between. In DNA, the CDR3 is TGTGCCAGCAGGACTCAGGGGTATGGCTACACCTTC. This encodes CASRTQGYGYTF.

The chain couples TRBV3-1 to TRBJ2-5, with 9 bases matching TRBD2. The germline V gene encodes CDR1 LGHDT and CDR2 YNNKEL (reference sequence). V shed 2 bases and J 5 bases; nucleotides not matched to a gene: 12. This CDR3 is built from 17 residues. The CDR3 DNA reads TGTGCCAGCAGCCAATCCCCGGGACTAGCTTTAAGTGAGACCCAGTACTTC. Amino acids: CASSQSPGLALSETQYF.

The genes are TRBV10-3 and TRBJ1-2, with TRBD1 identical over 10 bases. The CDR3 extends over 11 amino acids. After removal of 6 bases from V and 11 bases from J, the junction contained 3 bases not matched to a gene. Germline V gives CDR1 ENHRY, CDR2 SYGVKD. Here the CDR3 reads CAISPGQGYTF. DNA for the CDR3: TGTGCCATCAGCCCGGGACAGGGGTACACCTTC.

The chain recombines TRBV12-3 or TRBV12-4 with TRBJ2-1; D is possibly TRBD1 (5 bases). The germline V and J ends were trimmed by 6 bases and 0 bases, with 15 bases remaining between them. The CDR3 is 16 amino acids. The DNA of the CDR3 is TGTGCCAGCAGACTGACAGCCTCGATCTCCTACAATGAGCAGTTCTTC. This encodes CASRLTASISYNEQFF.

This chain joins TRBV7-9 and TRBJ2-3, with TRBD1 as a possible D gene (8 bases). Germline lookup yields CDR1 SEHNR and CDR2 FQNEAQ (reference sequence). The ends were cut back, 5 bases at V and 5 bases at J, with 20 bases in the middle. The CDR3 contains 16 residues. The CDR3 nucleotides read TGTGCCAGCAGCCGCGGGAGCCAGGGGGCTGGAGATACGCAGTATTTT. Amino acids: CASSRGSQGAGDTQYF.

Only a few counts were recorded for this clonotype. V and J are TRBV2 and TRBJ2-3; D unclear. The V and J ends lost 0 bases and 0 bases respectively, with 13 bases between them. The CDR3 spans 17 residues. CDR1 is SNHLY and CDR2 is FYNNEI in the germline V gene. Here the CDR3 reads CASSEALVSLSTDTQYF. CDR3 DNA: TGTGCCAGCAGTGAAGCGCTTGTGAGCCTTAGCACAGATACGCAGTATTTT.

This clonotype was counted only a few times. This chain uses TRBV10-3 with TRBJ1-1; D call uncertain. CDR3 length: 11 amino acids. Germline V CDR1 and CDR2: ENHRY, SYGVKD. V lost 5 bases and J lost 5, with 6 bases in between. The chain's CDR3 is CAISNGTEAFF. As DNA, the CDR3 is TGTGCCATCAGTAACGGTACTGAAGCTTTCTTT.

This clonotype came up a few times. The chain links TRBV20-1 to TRBJ2-1; the D is unclear. There are 12 residues in the CDR3. Trimming removed 1 base from V and 8 bases from J, with 9 bases in between. Germline V gene lookup returns CDR1 DFQATT and CDR2 SNEGSKA (reference sequence). CDR3 sequence reads: CSARVFHDEQFF. In nucleotides, the CDR3 is TGCAGTGCTAGAGTTTTTCACGATGAGCAGTTCTTC.

This clonotype was found a few times. The V call is TRBV6-5, the J call TRBJ2-7, with 8 bases identical to TRBD2. CDR1 is MNHEY and CDR2 is SVGAGI in the germline V gene. CDR3 length: 14 residues. The trim removed 1 base at V and 4 bases at J, leaving 3 bases unmatched. The CDR3 region is CASSYFAGGYEQYF. The CDR3 coding sequence is TGTGCCAGCAGTTACTTTGCGGGGGGATACGAGCAGTACTTC.

This chain uses TRBV5-1 with TRBJ1-2; 7 nucleotides align to TRBD1. CDR1 and CDR2 (germline): SGHRS, YFSETQ. The junction had 10 bases not matched to a gene; V was cut back by 2 bases and J by 0 bases. CDR3 size: 17 residues. The CDR3 coding sequence is TGCGCCAGCAGCTTCGGACAGGCAGCTTTTACTAACTATGGCTACACCTTC. Amino acid sequence: CASSFGQAAFTNYGYTF.

Turning to this clonotype: One junction end does not reproduce the germline sequence, and a read error may be involved. CDR3 amino acids: CVSSPTALYGYTF. The DNA of the CDR3 is TGTGTCAGCAGTCCTACAGCACTCTATGGCTACACCTTC. The rearrangement joins TRBV28 to TRBJ1-2, with no clear D. The CDR3 totals 13 residues. Germline V gene lookup returns CDR1 MDHEN and CDR2 SYDVKM.

The table lists this clonotype with a few counts. This sequence joins TRBV2 and TRBJ2-3, with D maybe TRBD1 (6 bases). The length of the CDR3 is 14 residues. Looked up from germline, CDR1 is SNHLY and CDR2 is FYNNEI. With 6 bases removed from V and 5 bases from J, the gap between germline ends came to 15 bases. The CDR3 is CASSETRGQDTQYF. CDR3 bases: TGTGCCAGCAGCGAGACCCGGGGACAAGATACGCAGTATTTT.

This clonotype was detected only a few times. V and J are TRBV9 and TRBJ2-4; D possibly corresponds to TRBD1 (5 bases). V was shortened by 4 bases and J by 0 bases, with 14 bases between the two germline ends. Germline values: CDR1 SGDLS, CDR2 YYNGEE. The CDR3 consists of 16 residues. For the CDR3, the DNA is TGTGCCAGCAGCTCCAGGACAAGACTAGCCAAAAACATTCAGTACTTC. It codes for CASSSRTRLAKNIQYF.

This clonotype was seen only a few times. The V gene is TRBV7-9, the J gene TRBJ2-1; D is possibly TRBD2 (6 bases). In germline, CDR1 is SEHNR, CDR2 FQNEAQ (reference sequence). The CDR3 totals 14 residues. V gave up 1 base and J gave up 8 bases, with 12 bases separating them. The CDR3 DNA is TGTGCCAGCAGCTTAGGCCTAGCGAGGGATGAGCAGTTCTTC. Its protein is CASSLGLARDEQFF.

This rearrangement joins TRBV20-1 to TRBJ2-5; tentative D call: TRBD1 (5 bases). Looked up from germline, CDR1 is DFQATT and CDR2 is SNEGSKA (reference sequence). Trimming took 6 bases from V and 3 from J, leaving 23 bases between them. This CDR3 contains 16 residues. As DNA, the CDR3 is TGCAGTGCCCCCGGCCCCCACAAGGGGCCTAAAGAGACCCAGTACTTC. This encodes CSAPGPHKGPKETQYF.

This clonotype has just one count. Compared with germline, one end of the junction differs, possibly owing to a read error. The chain carries TRBV29-1 and TRBJ2-1; 14 nucleotides align to TRBD2. CDR1 and CDR2 from the germline V gene are SQVTM and ANQGSEA. The CDR3 has 18 residues. The CDR3, as DNA: TGCAACGTTTGGCTTGGGGTGACTAGCGGGGGGGCCCACAATGAGCAGTTCTTC. Its translation: CNVWLGVTSGGAHNEQFF.

The chain links TRBV5-1 to TRBJ1-2; D might be TRBD1 (5 bases). Deletions cut 2 bases from V and 5 bases from J, with 13 bases between. The germline V gene encodes CDR1 SGHRS and CDR2 YFSETQ. This CDR3 region has 14 residues. CDR3: CASSFSGTDYGYTF. CDR3 DNA sequence: TGCGCCAGCAGCTTCTCCGGGACGGATTATGGCTACACCTTC.

V and J are TRBV7-2 and TRBJ2-5; D might be TRBD2 (5 bases). V was pared by 0 bases and J by 5 bases, with 16 bases between. From germline, CDR1 is SGHTA and CDR2 FQGNSA. The CDR3 has 16 residues. The CDR3 DNA reads TGTGCCAGCAGCTTAGCAAGGGTTCGGGGTGGGGAGACCCAGTACTTC. It translates to CASSLARVRGGETQYF.